Listed below are T cell receptor beta chains from one sample, sequenced in a study of blood T cell repertoires in COVID-19. Profiling relied on immunoSEQ multiplex PCR, and the TCRdb table lists in-frame clones only, not all of them. The data show tens of thousands of clones, 82% seen once. The sample was peripheral blood. The receptors were gathered from a man aged 45-65 years with active or convalescent COVID-19. CDR3s include the opening cysteine and the closing phenylalanine or tryptophan. D genes are given only for firm matches. Only some rows state a clone size, as once, few, many or a class for expanded clones.

TRBJ1-2,.,.,TRBV19,CASTRGTFGYTF,TGTGCCAGTACCAGGGGTACCTTTGGCTACACCTTC
TRBJ2-5,.,.,TRBV3-1/TRBV3-2,CASSQAGETQYF,TGTGCCAGCAGCCAGGCGGGAGAGACCCAGTACTTC
TRBJ1-2,.,.,TRBV11-2,CASSLLEGYGYTF,TGTGCCAGCAGCTTACTAGAAGGATATGGCTACACCTTC
TRBJ2-3,.,TRBD2,TRBV30,CAWSTGTSGTDTQYF,TGTGCCTGGAGTACCGGGACTAGCGGCACAGATACGCAGTATTTT
TRBJ1-2,.,.,TRBV6-6,CASSYSEGPGDYGYTF,TGTGCCAGCAGTTACTCGGAGGGGCCGGGAGATTATGGCTACACCTTC
TRBJ1-1,.,TRBD1,TRBV27,CASSLSGQGLSMNTEAFF,TGTGCCAGCAGTTTATCCGGACAGGGGCTTTCAATGAACACTGAAGCTTTCTTT
TRBJ2-4,.,TRBD2,TRBV28,CASSLTSGGAHHIQYF,TGTGCCAGCAGTTTGACCAGCGGGGGGGCCCATCACATTCAGTACTTC
TRBJ2-1,few,.,TRBV10-1,CASSWTGRDEQFF,TGCGCCAGCAGTTGGACAGGGAGGGATGAGCAGTTCTTC
TRBJ1-5,.,.,TRBV5-6,CASTLRGWDQPQHF,TGTGCCAGCACCTTGAGGGGGTGGGATCAGCCCCAGCATTTT
TRBJ2-5,.,TRBD2,TRBV5-1,CASSWAGSGEETQYF,TGCGCCAGCAGCTGGGCGGGTAGCGGGGAAGAGACCCAGTACTTC
TRBJ1-1,.,TRBD1,TRBV12-5,CASGSGQGSAEAFF,TGTGCTAGTGGCTCCGGACAGGGTTCGGCTGAAGCTTTCTTT
TRBJ1-4,.,TRBD1,TRBV9,CASSTGDRANEKLFF,TGTGCCAGCAGCACCGGGGACAGGGCCAACGAAAAACTGTTTTTT
TRBJ2-5,.,TRBD1,TRBV4-3,CASSHNDRGLYF,TGCGCCAGCAGCCACAATGACAGGGGGCTGTACTTC
TRBJ2-2,.,.,TRBV29-1,CSVEPQGENTGELFF,TGCAGCGTTGAACCTCAGGGCGAGAACACCGGGGAGCTGTTTTTT
TRBJ2-7,.,.,TRBV5-6,CASSRSGVSYEQYF,TGTGCCAGCAGCCGTTCAGGGGTCTCCTACGAGCAGTACTTC
TRBJ2-1,.,.,TRBV10-3,CAISESVVLTLEQFF,TGTGCCATCAGTGAGTCGGTCGTACTAACCCTTGAGCAGTTCTTC
TRBJ1-5,few,.,TRBV19,CASTSQGDQPQHF,TGTGCCAGTACATCCCAGGGTGACCAGCCCCAGCATTTT
TRBJ2-3,few,.,TRBV12-3/TRBV12-4,CASSLSDTQYF,TGTGCCAGCAGTTTGTCGGATACGCAGTATTTT
TRBJ2-1,.,.,TRBV7-2,CASSPRWALAEQFF,TGTGCCAGCAGCCCCCGGTGGGCCCTTGCTGAGCAGTTCTTC
TRBJ2-7,.,.,TRBV5-1,CASSAGAPGPGEQYF,TGCGCCAGCAGCGCGGGGGCCCCAGGGCCGGGGGAGCAGTACTTC
TRBJ2-5,.,.,TRBV5-1,CASSLSGPQETQYF,TGCGCCAGCAGCTTGTCAGGGCCCCAAGAGACCCAGTACTTC
TRBJ2-3,few,TRBD1,TRBV5-1,CASTQGQGGDTQYF,TGCGCCAGCACACAAGGACAGGGTGGTGATACGCAGTATTTT
TRBJ1-1,.,.,TRBV7-2,CASSPLGGNTEAFF,TGTGCCAGCAGCCCCCTAGGGGGGAACACTGAAGCTTTCTTT
TRBJ2-7,once,.,TRBV10-2,CASSGTFYEQYF,TGCGCCAGCAGTGGCACATTCTACGAGCAGTACTTC
TRBJ1-1,.,.,TRBV5-4,CASSSLQGSTEAFF,TGTGCCAGCAGCTCGCTACAGGGAAGCACTGAAGCTTTCTTT
TRBJ1-6,.,.,TRBV3-1/TRBV3-2,CASSQVEGGNSPLHF,TGTGCCAGCAGCCAAGTAGAGGGGGGGAATTCACCCCTCCACTTT
TRBJ2-3,.,.,TRBV7-6,CASSLEVHTSTDTQYF,TGTGCCAGCAGCCTTGAAGTTCATACTAGCACAGATACGCAGTATTTT
TRBJ1-5,.,.,TRBV6-1,CASSEVEGSNQPQHF,TGTGCCAGCAGTGAAGTGGAGGGCAGCAATCAGCCCCAGCATTTT
TRBJ1-4,.,.,TRBV6-5,CASSYNGDGEKLFF,TGTGCCAGCAGTTATAACGGGGATGGGGAAAAACTGTTTTTT